This T cell receptor beta chain came from a study of T cell repertoires in cytomegalovirus infection. In the study overall: Indications of both CMV infection and matching HLA type were provided by public TCR beta signatures. Findings and caveats of the study: Ex vivo responses were dominated by HLA-C-restricted CMV-specific TCR beta clonotypes.

TCRdb itself ran the reads through MiXCR, one entry per CDR3 protein. In the table there are some 700,000 distinct CDR3 sequences, around 35% of which are singletons. About this clonotype itself: Its antigen is not known.

V lost 6 bases to trimming and J lost 6 bases; unmatched junction nucleotides: 6. CDR1 is DFQATT, CDR2 SNEGSKA, per germline (reference sequence). The CDR3 covers 13 residues. The TCR originated in a human donor in good health (CMV status not recorded). Some clones in this sample may be carry-over from other donors' samples. Here the sequenced sample was cultured PBMCs, taken from culture after CMV antigen stimulation. The chain is built from TRBV20-1 and TRBJ2-3; 10 bases match TRBD2. CDR3 coding DNA: TGCAGTGCCCTAGCGGGAGTGGAGGATACGCAGTATTTT. As protein: CSALAGVEDTQYF.